The clone carrying this T cell receptor beta chain is medium-sized within its sample. Germline V gene sequence: CDR1 LGHNT, CDR2 FRNRAP. Trimming took 7 bases from V and 0 from J, leaving 7 bases between them. The CDR3 is made up of 14 amino acids. The data stem from a study of preoperative IRX-2 immunotherapy in early breast cancer. The repertoire was sequenced with immunoSEQ multiplex PCR; TCRdb's copy has only in-frame clones and lacks some. The profile covers approximately 6,300 clones, with about 69% appearing a single time and 18% taken by the ten largest. This sample's treatment: preoperative locoregional IRX-2 cytokine immunotherapy.

The sample here was tumor tissue, taken before IRX-2 immunotherapy. This receptor was taken from a human donor with breast cancer. The chain uses TRBV12-5 and TRBJ1-6; no firm D call. This CDR3 is CASAQHSYNSPLHF. The CDR3 DNA is TGTGCTAGTGCCCAGCACTCCTATAATTCACCCCTCCACTTT.